Sequencing of this T cell receptor (beta chain) was carried out in a study of cytomegalovirus exposure and HLA in healthy donors. Study findings and constraints: Later work associated 16,951 TCR beta sequences with HLA alleles at 0.05 false discovery rate.

The PCR had 60 Vbeta and 13 Jbeta primers. Only in-frame clones appear in the TCRdb table, and some are missing; sequencing was by immunoSEQ multiplex PCR. The sample has 100,000 to 150,000 clones, about 85% seen once. Sampled while nominally healthy, donors likely had unrecorded immune exposures. Concerning this clone: The antigen is not known.

V was shortened by 6 bases and J by 2 bases, with 22 bases between the two germline ends. CDR3 length equals 16 residues. Germline CDR1 and CDR2: SQVTM and ANQGSEA. This chain joins TRBV29-1 and TRBJ1-2, with D possibly TRBD1 on 5 matching bases. Sequencing was done on a sample of PBMCs. The TCR sequence derives from a young man in good health and CMV-seropositive. This chain's CDR3 is CSVTSRLGGSNYGYTF. DNA of the CDR3: TGCAGCGTCACTTCCCGCTTGGGGGGTTCCAACTATGGCTACACCTTC.